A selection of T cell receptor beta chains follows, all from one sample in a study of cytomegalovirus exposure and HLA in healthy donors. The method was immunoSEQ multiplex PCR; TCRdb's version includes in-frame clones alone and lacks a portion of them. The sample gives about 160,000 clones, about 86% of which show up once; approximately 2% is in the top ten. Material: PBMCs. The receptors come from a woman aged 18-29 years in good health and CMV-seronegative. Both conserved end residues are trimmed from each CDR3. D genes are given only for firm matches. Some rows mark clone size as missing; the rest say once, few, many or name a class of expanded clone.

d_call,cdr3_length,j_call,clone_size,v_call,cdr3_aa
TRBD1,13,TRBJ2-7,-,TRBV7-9,ASSLSGTGAYEQY
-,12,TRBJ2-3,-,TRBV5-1,ASSLGLDRDTQY
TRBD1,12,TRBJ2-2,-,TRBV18,ASSKQGALGELF
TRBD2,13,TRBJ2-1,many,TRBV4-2,ASSQEGLAGAEQF
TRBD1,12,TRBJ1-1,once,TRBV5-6,ASSLTGAWTEAF
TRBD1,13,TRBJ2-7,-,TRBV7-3,ASSLGPGTGHEQY
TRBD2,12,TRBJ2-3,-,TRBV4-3,ASSQDSGSHTQY
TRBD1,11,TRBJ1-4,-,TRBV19,ASTDRGREKLF
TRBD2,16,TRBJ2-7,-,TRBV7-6,ASSPTKTLRGSSYEQY
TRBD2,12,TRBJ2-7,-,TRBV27,ASSLRPWGGEQY
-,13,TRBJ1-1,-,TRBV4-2,ASSQDLWEDTEAF
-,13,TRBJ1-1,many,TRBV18,ASSPDRGGYTEAF
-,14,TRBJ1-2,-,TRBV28,ATGGDSEDINYGYT
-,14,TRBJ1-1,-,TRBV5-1,ASSLQANSVNTEAF
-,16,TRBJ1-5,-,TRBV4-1,ASSYAPQGYGGNQPQH
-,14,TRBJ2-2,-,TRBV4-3,ASSQETSGAVGELF
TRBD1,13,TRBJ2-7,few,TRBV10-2,ASSKGQGVSHEQY
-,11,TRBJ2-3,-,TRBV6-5,ASKKSGTDTQY
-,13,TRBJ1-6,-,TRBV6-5,ASSYQGPYNSPLH
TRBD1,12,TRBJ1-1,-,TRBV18,ASQPSGGSTEAF
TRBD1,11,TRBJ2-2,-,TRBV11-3,ASSRRQGRVLF
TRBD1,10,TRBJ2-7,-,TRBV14,ASGDRFYEQY
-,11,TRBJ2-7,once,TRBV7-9,ASSFQTGYEQY
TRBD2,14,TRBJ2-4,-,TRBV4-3,ASSQAGGLAKNIQY
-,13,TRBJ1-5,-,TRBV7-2,ASSPGPSGNQPQH
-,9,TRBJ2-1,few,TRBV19,ASSINNEQF
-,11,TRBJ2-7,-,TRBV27,ASSLQLSYEQY
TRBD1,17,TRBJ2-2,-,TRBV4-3,ASSQDYPPTGTNTGELF
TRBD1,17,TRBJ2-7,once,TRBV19,ASSLSGQGKRNFKYEQY
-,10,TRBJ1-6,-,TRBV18,ASSPEEGSLH
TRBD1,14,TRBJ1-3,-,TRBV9,ASSAFGQGRGNTIY
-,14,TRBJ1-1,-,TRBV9,ASSASQGIGYTEAF
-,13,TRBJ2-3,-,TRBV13,ASSLRRSSTDTQY
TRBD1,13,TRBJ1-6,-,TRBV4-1,ASSQQDRRDSPLH
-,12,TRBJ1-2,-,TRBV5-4,ASSLVGDYYGYT
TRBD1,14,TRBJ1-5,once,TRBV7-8,ASSLGTGGWYQPQH
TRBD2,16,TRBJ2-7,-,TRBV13,ASSLEGAASGRAYEQY
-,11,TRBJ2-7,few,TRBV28,ASSLGGLYEQY
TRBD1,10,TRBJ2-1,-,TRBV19,ASSTRDSKQF
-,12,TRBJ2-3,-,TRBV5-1,ASSYGGDGDTQY